This record covers a single T cell receptor beta chain. These data come from a study of blood T cell repertoires in COVID-19. About the research overall: Acute and convalescent COVID-19 samples came from the United States, Italy and Spain.

Authors' processing steps: Estimates of nucleated cell counts were drawn from the amplification of reference gene primers. Profiling relied on immunoSEQ multiplex PCR, and the TCRdb table lists in-frame clones only, not all of them. The V and J calls and clone size come from that table; D and trimming were worked out from the DNA. The sample shows under 150,000 clones, around 91% of them seen only once. The CDR3 totals 15 residues. The V segment lost 5 bases and the J segment 10 bases; nucleotides outside the gene matches: 11. Germline lookup yields CDR1 MNHEY and CDR2 SVGEGT. The chain recombines TRBV6-2 or TRBV6-3 with TRBJ1-6; TRBD1 matches 7 bases. Sequencing used peripheral blood. The receptor comes from a woman aged 55-69 years with active COVID-19. CDR3 sequence: CASSPAGRGQSPLHF. CDR3 nucleotides: TGTGCCAGCAGTCCGGCCGGAAGGGGGCAATCACCCCTCCACTTT.